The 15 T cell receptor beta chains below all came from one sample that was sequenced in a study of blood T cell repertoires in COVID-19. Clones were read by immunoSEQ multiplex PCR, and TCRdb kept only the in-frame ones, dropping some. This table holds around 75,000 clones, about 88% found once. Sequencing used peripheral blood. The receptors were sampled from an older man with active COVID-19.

CDR3 DNA: TGTGCCAGCTCACCCTCGGGGTCCGAGCAGTACTTC. This encodes CASSPSGSEQYF. The rearrangement joins TRBV18 to TRBJ2-7; D possibly corresponds to TRBD2 (5 bases). Trimming left V 3 bases short and J 6 bases short, with 9 bases between. Germline V gene data show CDR1 as KGHSH and CDR2 as LQKENI. This CDR3 region has 12 residues. Filled out from reference TRBV18 and TRBJ2-7, the complete variable domain reads NAGVMQNPRHLVRRRGQEARLRCSPMKGHSHVYWYRQLPEEGLKFMVYLQKENIIDESGMPKERFSAEFPKEGPSILRIQQVVRGDSAAYFCASSPSGSEQYFGPGTRLTVT.

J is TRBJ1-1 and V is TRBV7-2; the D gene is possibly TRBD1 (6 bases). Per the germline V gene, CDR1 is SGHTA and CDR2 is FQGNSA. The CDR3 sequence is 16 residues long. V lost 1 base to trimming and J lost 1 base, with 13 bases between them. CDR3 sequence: CASSLGGGAPNTEAFF. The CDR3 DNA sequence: TGTGCCAGCAGCTTAGGAGGGGGGGCCCCGAACACTGAAGCTTTCTTT.

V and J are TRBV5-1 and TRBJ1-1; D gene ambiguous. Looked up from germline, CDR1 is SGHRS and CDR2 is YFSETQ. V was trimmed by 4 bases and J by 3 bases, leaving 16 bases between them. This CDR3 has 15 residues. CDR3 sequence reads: CASSPLSGSDTEAFF. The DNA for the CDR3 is TGCGCCAGCAGCCCACTGTCGGGGTCCGACACTGAAGCTTTCTTT. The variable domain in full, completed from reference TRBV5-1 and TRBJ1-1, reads KAGVTQTPRYLIKTRGQQVTLSCSPISGHRSVSWYQQTPGQGLQFLFEYFSETQRNKGNFPGRFSGRQFSNSRSEMNVSTLELGDSALYLCASSPLSGSDTEAFFGQGTRLTVV.

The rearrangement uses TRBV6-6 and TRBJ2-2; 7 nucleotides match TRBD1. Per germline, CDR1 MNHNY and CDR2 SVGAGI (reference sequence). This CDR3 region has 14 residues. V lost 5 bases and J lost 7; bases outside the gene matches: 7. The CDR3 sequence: CASSRTGAGGELFF. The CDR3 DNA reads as TGTGCCAGCAGTCGAACAGGGGCTGGCGGGGAGCTGTTTTTT.

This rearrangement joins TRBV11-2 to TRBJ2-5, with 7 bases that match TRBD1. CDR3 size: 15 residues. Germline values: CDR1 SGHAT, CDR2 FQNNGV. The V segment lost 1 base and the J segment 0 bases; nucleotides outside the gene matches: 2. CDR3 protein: CASSLGQGYQETQYF. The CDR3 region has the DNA TGTGCCAGCAGCTTAGGACAGGGCTACCAAGAGACCCAGTACTTC.

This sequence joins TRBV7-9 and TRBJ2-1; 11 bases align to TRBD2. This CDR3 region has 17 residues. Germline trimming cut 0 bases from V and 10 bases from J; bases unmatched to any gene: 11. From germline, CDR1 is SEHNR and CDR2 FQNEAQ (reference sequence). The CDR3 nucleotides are TGTGCCAGCAGCTTAGCCCCTACCGGGACTAGCGGCGAGGAGCAGTTCTTC. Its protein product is CASSLAPTGTSGEEQFF. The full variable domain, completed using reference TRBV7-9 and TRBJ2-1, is DTGVSQNPRHKITKRGQNVTFRCDPISEHNRLYWYRQTLGQGPEFLTYFQNEAQLEKSRLLSDRFSAERPKGSFSTLEIQRTEQGDSAMYLCASSLAPTGTSGEEQFFGPGTRLTVL.

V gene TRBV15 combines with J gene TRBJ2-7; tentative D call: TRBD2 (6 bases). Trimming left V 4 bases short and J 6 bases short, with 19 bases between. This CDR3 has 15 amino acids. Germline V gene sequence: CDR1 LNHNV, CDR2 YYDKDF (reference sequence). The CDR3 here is CATSTRTRLGGEQYF. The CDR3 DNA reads TGTGCCACCAGCACCCGGACTCGTCTGGGGGGCGAGCAGTACTTC.

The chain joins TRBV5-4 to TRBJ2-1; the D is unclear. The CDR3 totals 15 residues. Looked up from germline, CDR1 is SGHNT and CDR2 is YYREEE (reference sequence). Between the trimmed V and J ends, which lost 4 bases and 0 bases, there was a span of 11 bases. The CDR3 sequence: CASSPDTNSYNEQFF. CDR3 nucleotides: TGTGCCAGCAGCCCCGACACAAACTCCTACAATGAGCAGTTCTTC.

The CDR3 region has the DNA TGTGCCAGCAGCCCCCAGGGACTAGCGGGAGCGGATACGCAGTATTTT. Amino acid sequence: CASSPQGLAGADTQYF. The V call is TRBV7-2, the J call TRBJ2-3, with TRBD2 matching 14 bases. Losses at the gene ends were 5 bases for V and 6 bases for J; bases not matched to a gene: 7. This CDR3 is 16 amino acids long. Germline CDR1 is SGHTA and CDR2 is FQGNSA.

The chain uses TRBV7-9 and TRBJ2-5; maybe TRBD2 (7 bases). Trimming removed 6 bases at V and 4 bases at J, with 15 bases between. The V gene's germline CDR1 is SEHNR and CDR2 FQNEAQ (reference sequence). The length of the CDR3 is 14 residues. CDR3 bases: TGTGCCAGCAGGCTCGCAGGGGAGGGAGAGACCCAGTACTTC. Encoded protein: CASRLAGEGETQYF.

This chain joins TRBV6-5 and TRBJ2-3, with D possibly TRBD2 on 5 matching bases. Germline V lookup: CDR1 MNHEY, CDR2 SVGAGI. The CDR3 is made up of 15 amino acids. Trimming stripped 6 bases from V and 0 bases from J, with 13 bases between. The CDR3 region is CASSSTRTSTDTQYF. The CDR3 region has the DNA TGTGCCAGCAGCTCCACTAGGACTAGCACAGATACGCAGTATTTT.

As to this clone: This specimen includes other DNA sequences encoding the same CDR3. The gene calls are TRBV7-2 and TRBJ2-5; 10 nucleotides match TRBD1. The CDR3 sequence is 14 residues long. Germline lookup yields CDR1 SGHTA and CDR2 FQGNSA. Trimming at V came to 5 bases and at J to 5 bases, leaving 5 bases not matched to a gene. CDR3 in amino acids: CASSPTGGWETQYF. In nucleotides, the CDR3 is TGTGCCAGCAGCCCGACAGGGGGCTGGGAGACCCAGTACTTC.

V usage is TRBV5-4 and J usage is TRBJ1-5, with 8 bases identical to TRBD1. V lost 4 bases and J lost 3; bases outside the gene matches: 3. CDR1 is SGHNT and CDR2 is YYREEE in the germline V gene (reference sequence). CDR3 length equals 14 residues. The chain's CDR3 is CASSLTGDNQPQHF. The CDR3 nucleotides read TGTGCCAGCAGCCTGACAGGGGACAATCAGCCCCAGCATTTT.

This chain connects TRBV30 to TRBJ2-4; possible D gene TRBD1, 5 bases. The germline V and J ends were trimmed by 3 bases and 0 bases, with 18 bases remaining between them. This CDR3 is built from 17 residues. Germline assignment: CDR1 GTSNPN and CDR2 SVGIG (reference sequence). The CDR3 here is CAWSPVLGQLAKNIQYF. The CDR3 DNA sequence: TGTGCCTGGAGCCCAGTACTGGGGCAGCTAGCCAAAAACATTCAGTACTTC.

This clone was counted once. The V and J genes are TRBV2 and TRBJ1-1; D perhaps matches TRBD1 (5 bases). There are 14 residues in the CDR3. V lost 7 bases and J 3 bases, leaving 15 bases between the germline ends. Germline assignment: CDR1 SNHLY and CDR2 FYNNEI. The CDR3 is CASTQGLGDTEAFF. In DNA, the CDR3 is TGTGCCAGCACCCAGGGACTCGGGGACACTGAAGCTTTCTTT.